The 25 T cell receptor beta chains listed next were all sequenced from one sample in a study of T cell responses to AZD1222 COVID-19 vaccine. Some clones are missing from TCRdb's copy, which holds only in-frame ones; the method was immunoSEQ multiplex PCR. The table has around 140,000 clones, approximately 93% seen once. The sequencing used peripheral blood, collected on day 0 of AZD1222 vaccination. The origin of the receptors is an adult in good health.

The chain has TRBV5-1 and TRBJ2-1; TRBD1 is a possible D gene (5 bases). V lost 0 bases to trimming and J lost 3 bases, with 13 bases between them. This CDR3 has 16 residues. Germline V lookup: CDR1 SGHRS, CDR2 YFSETQ. CDR3 nucleotide sequence: TGCGCCAGCAGCTTGGGTAGGGGCGACCTCTACAATGAGCAGTTCTTC. Protein product: CASSLGRGDLYNEQFF.

This clone was recorded only once. The J gene is TRBJ2-7, the V gene TRBV6-5; D is possibly TRBD1 or TRBD2 (5 bases each). The germline V and J ends were trimmed by 7 bases and 6 bases, with 22 bases remaining between them. This CDR3 has 15 residues. The germline gives CDR1 MNHEY, CDR2 SVGAGI. The DNA of the CDR3 is TGTGCCAGCAAGGATCAGGGTGCCGAGAGGGGCGAGCAGTACTTC. This sequence encodes CASKDQGAERGEQYF.

The chain is built from TRBV19 and TRBJ2-1, with a tentative D call TRBD2 (5 bases). V was clipped by 0 bases and J by 5 bases, with 20 bases between them. CDR3 length: 18 amino acids. Germline-derived CDR1 and CDR2 are LNHDA and SQIVND (reference sequence). In nucleotides, the CDR3 is TGTGCCAGTAGTATAGATTCGATTGCTGGAGGTGGGAACAATGAGCAGTTCTTC. Amino acid sequence: CASSIDSIAGGGNNEQFF.

The rearrangement uses TRBV7-6 and TRBJ2-5, with D unclear. In germline, CDR1 is SGHVS, CDR2 FNYEAQ. The CDR3 is 14 amino acids. The V end lost 6 bases, the J end lost 5 bases, and 16 bases lay between the germline ends. The CDR3 loop reads CASSPTRSYETQYF. CDR3 nucleotide sequence: TGTGCCAGCAGTCCCACACGCTCCTATGAGACCCAGTACTTC.

The chain uses TRBV27 and TRBJ1-2; no definite D call. Germline V CDR1 and CDR2: MNHEY, SMNVEV (reference sequence). CDR3 length equals 13 residues. V dropped 2 bases and J dropped 4 bases, with 8 bases sitting between them. The CDR3 here is CASSLGVGYGYTF. In DNA, the CDR3 is TGTGCCAGCAGTTTAGGTGTGGGCTATGGCTACACCTTC.

The chain couples TRBV12-3 or TRBV12-4 to TRBJ1-5; D is possibly TRBD1 (6 bases). V was pared by 8 bases and J by 6 bases, with 14 bases between. The CDR3 is made up of 13 amino acids. CDR3: CASQRGGRQPQHF. The DNA for the CDR3 is TGTGCCAGCCAACGTGGGGGGCGTCAGCCCCAGCATTTT.

The V and J genes are TRBV9 and TRBJ1-5; D perhaps matches TRBD1 (5 bases). Looked up from germline, CDR1 is SGDLS and CDR2 is YYNGEE. CDR3 length: 15 residues. Trimming cost V 1 base and J 2 bases, with 10 bases left between them. For the CDR3, the DNA is TGTGCCAGCAGCGTAACAGACAGCCGCAATCAGCCCCAGCATTTT. Protein: CASSVTDSRNQPQHF.

The chain uses TRBV10-3 and TRBJ1-2; 8 bases match TRBD1. Germline V gene data show CDR1 as ENHRY and CDR2 as SYGVKD. CDR3 length equals 18 residues. Germline trimming cut 4 bases from V and 6 bases from J; bases unmatched to any gene: 19. The CDR3 DNA follows: TGTGCCATCAGTGTTTTTCCATTGGACAGGGCAAGGGGGGATGGCTACACCTTC. This translates into CAISVFPLDRARGDGYTF.

This chain links TRBV4-1 with TRBJ1-3; TRBD1 agrees at 8 bases. The CDR3 has 14 residues. Per germline, CDR1 MGHRA and CDR2 YSYEKL. V trimming: 1 base; J trimming: 12 bases; junction bases outside the gene matches: 8. The CDR3 reads CASSQVGTGLGIYF. For the CDR3, the DNA is TGCGCCAGCAGCCAAGTTGGGACAGGCTTAGGCATATATTTT.

The chain joins TRBV7-2 to TRBJ1-2; TRBD1 is a possible D gene (5 bases). The CDR3 has 16 residues. With 5 bases removed from V and 2 bases from J, the gap between germline ends came to 18 bases. Germline values: CDR1 SGHTA, CDR2 FQGNSA. CDR3 amino acids: CASSANRGQINYGYTF. CDR3 DNA: TGTGCCAGCAGCGCAAATAGAGGACAAATCAACTATGGCTACACCTTC.

V usage is TRBV3-1 (or the pseudogene TRBV3-2) and J usage is TRBJ2-2, with TRBD1 matching 8 bases. Unmatched junction bases numbered 10, after V lost 0 bases and J lost 7 bases. The CDR3 spans 17 residues. Germline V gives CDR1 LGHDT, CDR2 YNNKEL (reference sequence). The CDR3 region has the DNA TGTGCCAGCAGCCAAGACCCTGGCAGGGGGCTAAGCGGGGAGCTGTTTTTT. It translates to CASSQDPGRGLSGELFF.

The rearrangement links TRBV9 to TRBJ1-2; D is unclear. Deletions cut 4 bases from V and 1 base from J, with 14 bases between. This CDR3 is 15 amino acids long. CDR1 and CDR2 (germline): SGDLS, YYNGEE. The CDR3 loop is CASSKYNMDNYGYTF. CDR3 DNA sequence: TGTGCCAGCAGCAAGTACAATATGGATAACTATGGCTACACCTTC.

The chain is built from TRBV7-9 and TRBJ2-2; 7 nucleotides line up with TRBD1. The V gene's germline CDR1 is SEHNR and CDR2 FQNEAQ (reference sequence). J was trimmed by 1 base and V by 3 bases; bases with no gene match: 11. The CDR3 totals 18 residues. CDR3 loop: CASSFSLGQAMNTGELFF. The CDR3 coding sequence is TGTGCCAGCAGCTTTTCCCTTGGACAGGCGATGAACACCGGGGAGCTGTTTTTT.

This chain links TRBV19 with TRBJ2-1, with 11 bases fitting TRBD2. There are 14 residues in the CDR3. Germline V gives CDR1 LNHDA, CDR2 SQIVND (reference sequence). The V gene end was trimmed by 6 bases and the J gene end by 12 bases; junction bases not matched to a gene: 10. CDR3 protein: CASRPGTSGSVQFF. The CDR3 nucleotides are TGTGCCAGTAGACCCGGGACTAGCGGCAGCGTGCAGTTCTTC.

The rearrangement joins TRBV7-9 to TRBJ1-1, with a possible D match to TRBD1 (6 bases). This CDR3 contains 12 residues. The germline V gene has CDR1 SEHNR and CDR2 FQNEAQ (reference sequence). V was pared by 7 bases and J by 5 bases, with 11 bases between. This CDR3 is CASTTGATEAFF. The CDR3 DNA reads as TGTGCCAGCACGACAGGAGCGACTGAAGCTTTCTTT.

V gene TRBV18 combines with J gene TRBJ1-1; D not resolved. CDR3 length: 14 amino acids. Trimming took 2 bases from V and 0 from J, leaving 7 bases between them. Germline CDR1 KGHSH, CDR2 LQKENI. The DNA for the CDR3 is TGTGCCAGCTCACCAGAGCTGTTGAACACTGAAGCTTTCTTT. It codes for CASSPELLNTEAFF.

This clone is a singleton in its sample. J is TRBJ2-7 and V is TRBV6-1; possible D gene TRBD1, 7 bases. Germline V gene sequence: CDR1 MNHNS, CDR2 SASEGT. CDR3 length: 13 amino acids. Trimming pared 2 bases from V and 3 bases from J, leaving 8 bases between. The CDR3 DNA follows: TGTGCCAGCAGTGAACAGGGGGGCTACGAGCAGTACTTC. This gives the protein CASSEQGGYEQYF.

The gene calls are TRBV5-1 and TRBJ1-6; D unclear. The CDR3 covers 15 residues. Trimming stripped 6 bases from V and 6 bases from J, with 16 bases between. Per the germline V gene, CDR1 is SGHRS and CDR2 is YFSETQ. CDR3 loop: CASTSGPAPNSPLHF. As DNA, the CDR3 is TGCGCCAGCACATCCGGGCCGGCTCCTAATTCACCCCTCCACTTT.

The chain carries TRBV7-6 and TRBJ2-2; no reliable D call. CDR1 is SGHVS, CDR2 FNYEAQ, per germline. V was shortened by 2 bases and J by 4 bases, with 11 bases between the two germline ends. This CDR3 spans 15 amino acids. In DNA, the CDR3 is TGTGCCAGCAGCTTAAGCTCTTTGGCCACCGGGGAGCTGTTTTTT. Protein sequence: CASSLSSLATGELFF. Full variable domain (missing parts from reference TRBV7-6 and TRBJ2-2): GAGVSQSPRYKVTKRGQDVALRCDPISGHVSLYWYRQALGQGPEFLTYFNYEAQQDKSGLPNDRFSAERPEGSISTLTIQRTEQRDSAMYRCASSLSSLATGELFFGEGSRLTVL.

This chain connects TRBV5-8 to TRBJ2-5; D may be TRBD1 (6 bases). The CDR3 has 15 amino acids. The V gene lost 5 bases and the J gene lost 4 bases, with 18 bases spanning the gap. Germline V CDR1 and CDR2: SGHTS, YDEGEE. In nucleotides, the CDR3 is TGTGCCAGCAGTCCAACACAGGGCTCGGGAGAGACCCAGTACTTC. Protein product: CASSPTQGSGETQYF.

CDR3 sequence reads: CASSVDRRVDSPLHF. The CDR3 DNA is TGTGCCAGCAGCGTAGACAGGCGCGTAGATTCACCCCTCCACTTT. The rearrangement links TRBV9 to TRBJ1-6; possibly TRBD1 for D (5 bases). Per the germline V gene, CDR1 is SGDLS and CDR2 is YYNGEE. There are 15 residues in the CDR3. Trimming removed 0 bases at V and 8 bases at J, with 12 bases between.

The chain joins TRBV18 to TRBJ2-7; 9 bases are a match to TRBD1. The CDR3 runs 16 residues. Unmatched junction bases numbered 10, after V lost 2 bases and J lost 5 bases. The V gene's germline CDR1 is KGHSH and CDR2 LQKENI. This CDR3 reads CASSPDGQGIINEQYF. Written as DNA, the CDR3 is TGTGCCAGCTCACCAGACGGACAGGGGATTATCAACGAGCAGTACTTC.

The chain joins TRBV29-1 to TRBJ2-5, with TRBD2 matching 7 bases. J lost 2 bases, V lost 5 bases, and 5 bases had no gene match. The CDR3 is made up of 13 amino acids. Germline CDR1 reads SQVTM; CDR2 reads ANQGSEA. This CDR3 reads CSVLGLGQETQYF. CDR3 nucleotides: TGCAGCGTTCTCGGACTAGGGCAAGAGACCCAGTACTTC.

J is TRBJ2-7 and V is TRBV19; 7 nucleotides line up with TRBD2. Per the germline V gene, CDR1 is LNHDA and CDR2 is SQIVND (reference sequence). The CDR3 is 15 residues long. The V and J ends lost 8 bases and 4 bases, in that order; junction bases with no gene match: 14. The CDR3 protein is CASSASSGPGYEQYF. The CDR3 DNA sequence: TGTGCCAGTTCTGCCTCTAGCGGCCCGGGGTACGAGCAGTACTTC.

The CDR3 spells CASSMMGSSYNEQFF. CDR3 bases: TGTGCCAGTAGTATGATGGGGAGCTCCTACAATGAGCAGTTCTTC. The chain joins TRBV19 to TRBJ2-1, with D perhaps TRBD2 (5 bases). V was cut by 3 bases and J by 0 bases, with 9 bases left in between. From germline, CDR1 is LNHDA and CDR2 SQIVND (reference sequence). This CDR3 region has 15 residues. The complete variable domain, with remaining parts taken from reference TRBV19 and TRBJ2-1, reads DGGITQSPKYLFRKEGQNVTLSCEQNLNHDAMYWYRQDPGQGLRLIYYSQIVNDFQKGDIAEGYSVSREKKESFPLTVTSAQKNPTAFYLCASSMMGSSYNEQFFGPGTRLTVL.